The 31 T cell receptor beta chains below were found in one sample sequenced in a study of cytomegalovirus exposure and HLA in healthy donors. Researchers ran the PCR with 60 Vbeta and 13 Jbeta primers. Assay: immunoSEQ multiplex PCR; the TCRdb copy retains only in-frame clones and omits some. The sample consists of 150,000 or so clones, about 76% of them appearing once. Sequenced: PBMCs. These receptor sequences come from a female donor in good health and CMV-seronegative.

The chain carries TRBV5-5 and TRBJ2-1; 12 bases are a match to TRBD2. The V and J ends lost 3 bases and 1 base, in that order; junction bases with no gene match: 2. Per germline, CDR1 SGHKS and CDR2 YYEKEE (reference sequence). This CDR3 region has 16 residues. The CDR3, as DNA: TGTGCCAGCAGCTGGGGACTAGCGGGTTCCTACAATGAGCAGTTCTTC. Translating gives CASSWGLAGSYNEQFF.

The chain links TRBV2 to TRBJ2-7; TRBD2 matches 14 bases. Germline V CDR1 and CDR2: SNHLY, FYNNEI. J was trimmed by 6 bases and V by 10 bases; bases with no gene match: 11. This CDR3 comprises 15 residues. The chain's CDR3 is CATGGTSGRSGEQYF. CDR3 coding DNA: TGTGCCACCGGAGGGACTAGCGGGAGATCGGGCGAGCAGTACTTC.

This clone was seen just once. The chain has TRBV13 and TRBJ1-4; TRBD1 matches at 9 bases. Germline CDR1 and CDR2: PRHDT and FYEKMQ (reference sequence). The CDR3 has 14 residues. Unmatched junction bases numbered 3, after V lost 5 bases and J lost 5 bases. DNA for the CDR3: TGTGCCAGCAGCCTCGGGACAGGGAATGAAAAACTGTTTTTT. Protein sequence: CASSLGTGNEKLFF.

This clone was detected once. This chain links TRBV7-9 with TRBJ2-7; 11 bases are shared with TRBD1. CDR1 and CDR2 from the germline V gene are SEHNR and FQNEAQ (reference sequence). J gave up 7 bases and V 6 bases, and 17 bases lay outside the gene matches. There are 17 residues in the CDR3. Here the CDR3 DNA reads TGTGCCAGCAGTTCGGTCCCGGGACAGGGGGGAGGGGGGGAGCAGTACTTC. Encoded protein: CASSSVPGQGGGGEQYF.

This chain connects TRBV11-2 to TRBJ1-1; tentative D call: TRBD1 (6 bases). The CDR3 length is 16 residues. V gave up 5 bases and J gave up 1 base, with 17 bases separating them. Germline V CDR1 and CDR2: SGHAT, FQNNGV. CDR3 DNA: TGTGCCAGCAGCCGTCCGGGAACAGGGCAGAACACTGAAGCTTTCTTT. Encoded protein: CASSRPGTGQNTEAFF.

This chain connects TRBV5-4 to TRBJ2-7; 10 bases line up with TRBD2. The CDR3 covers 15 residues. V was clipped by 1 base and J by 4 bases; unmatched bases: 5. Germline CDR1 SGHNT, CDR2 YYREEE (reference sequence). The CDR3 nucleotides read TGTGCCAGCAGCTTGTCAGCGGGAGGGCCGTACGAGCAGTACTTC. Encoded protein: CASSLSAGGPYEQYF.

The chain links TRBV10-3 to TRBJ1-2; 7 bases agree with TRBD1. Germline lookup yields CDR1 ENHRY and CDR2 SYGVKD. This CDR3 has 15 amino acids. The ends lost 9 bases at V and 0 bases at J; junction bases unmatched: 10. In DNA, the CDR3 is TGTGCCATTTACCGCAACAGGGGTCCTAACTATGGCTACACCTTC. It specifies CAIYRNRGPNYGYTF.

The chain recombines TRBV11-3 with TRBJ1-2; D gene ambiguous. The CDR3 consists of 16 residues. Germline V gives CDR1 SGHNT, CDR2 YENEEA. Trimming removed 8 bases at V and 0 bases at J, with 19 bases between. The chain's CDR3 is CASRRIGSAANYGYTF. In DNA, the CDR3 is TGTGCCAGCCGGAGAATCGGATCAGCGGCTAACTATGGCTACACCTTC.

This clone has just a few counts. The chain combines TRBV5-1 with TRBJ2-7; TRBD2 aligns across 7 bases. Trimming cost V 0 bases and J 3 bases; bases outside gene matches: 3. The CDR3 loop spans 14 amino acids. Germline V lookup: CDR1 SGHRS, CDR2 YFSETQ. The CDR3 loop is CASSLVAGDYEQYF. CDR3 bases: TGCGCCAGCAGCTTGGTAGCGGGTGACTACGAGCAGTACTTC.

V gene TRBV5-1 combines with J gene TRBJ2-1, with D possibly TRBD2 on 6 matching bases. Germline V gene data show CDR1 as SGHRS and CDR2 as YFSETQ. This CDR3 spans 15 amino acids. V was cut by 7 bases and J by 4 bases, with 18 bases left in between. This CDR3 reads CASRYHGGAYNEQFF. The CDR3 DNA is TGCGCCAGCCGCTACCACGGAGGGGCGTACAATGAGCAGTTCTTC. Supplemented by reference TRBV5-1 and TRBJ2-1, the full variable domain reads KAGVTQTPRYLIKTRGQQVTLSCSPISGHRSVSWYQQTPGQGLQFLFEYFSETQRNKGNFPGRFSGRQFSNSRSEMNVSTLELGDSALYLCASRYHGGAYNEQFFGPGTRLTVL.

The chain has TRBV5-1 and TRBJ2-3; the D gene is possibly TRBD1 (5 bases). The V gene lost 4 bases and the J gene lost 0 bases, with 12 bases spanning the gap. Germline V gene data show CDR1 as SGHRS and CDR2 as YFSETQ. The CDR3 has 15 amino acids. CDR3 sequence (DNA): TGCGCCAGCAGCGGTCGTGGGGCTAGCACAGATACGCAGTATTTT. It is translated as CASSGRGASTDTQYF.

V and J are TRBV4-1 and TRBJ2-3, with 11 nucleotides matching TRBD2. The CDR3 contains 15 residues. Germline-derived CDR1 and CDR2 are MGHRA and YSYEKL. With V trimmed by 8 bases and J by 2 bases, 6 bases remained unmatched. DNA of the CDR3: TGCGCCAGCGGGGCTAGCGGGGGGTTCACAGATACGCAGTATTTT. This codes for CASGASGGFTDTQYF.

The chain has TRBV2 and TRBJ2-2; TRBD2 is a possible D gene (5 bases). This CDR3 is built from 14 residues. V dropped 5 bases and J dropped 7 bases, with 14 bases sitting between them. Germline V gene lookup returns CDR1 SNHLY and CDR2 FYNNEI. The CDR3 nucleotides are TGTGCCAGCAGTCCACTAGTTGTGGGCGGGGAGCTGTTTTTT. Protein sequence: CASSPLVVGGELFF.

The CDR3 coding sequence is TGTGCCAGCAGCGAGGGACAGGGGTTGAACGAGCAGTACTTC. Translation gives CASSEGQGLNEQYF. The V gene is TRBV9, the J gene TRBJ2-7; 10 nucleotides agree with TRBD1. The CDR3 loop spans 14 amino acids. V shed 3 bases, J shed 5 bases, and the junction held 5 bases outside the gene matches. The germline V gene has CDR1 SGDLS and CDR2 YYNGEE.

This chain joins TRBV30 and TRBJ2-7; 9 nucleotides match TRBD1. This CDR3 has 13 amino acids. The V gene's germline CDR1 is GTSNPN and CDR2 SVGIG (reference sequence). V dropped 5 bases and J dropped 3; count of bases not matched to a gene: 5. The CDR3 loop is CAWCGTGNYEQYF. The CDR3 DNA reads as TGTGCCTGGTGCGGGACAGGGAACTACGAGCAGTACTTC.

This chain joins TRBV19 and TRBJ1-1; D gene ambiguous. The germline V gene has CDR1 LNHDA and CDR2 SQIVND (reference sequence). The CDR3 spans 13 residues. The V gene lost 7 bases and the J gene lost 6 bases, with 15 bases spanning the gap. The CDR3 nucleotides are TGTGCCAGTACGGGATCCCCAGGCGCTGAAGCTTTCTTT. It encodes CASTGSPGAEAFF.

This clone was seen more than once but under ten times. In DNA, the CDR3 is TGTGCCACACACCCAGGGCGGACTGAAGCTTTCTTT. The encoded protein is CATHPGRTEAFF. V is TRBV7-9 and J is TRBJ1-1; weak D call: TRBD1 (5 bases). The ends were cut back, 10 bases at V and 5 bases at J, with 14 bases in the middle. The CDR3 covers 12 residues. Germline values: CDR1 SEHNR, CDR2 FQNEAQ (reference sequence).

This rearrangement joins TRBV30 to TRBJ2-7; TRBD1 aligns across 7 bases. V lost 1 base to trimming and J lost 3 bases; unmatched junction nucleotides: 6. This CDR3 is built from 14 residues. Germline lookup yields CDR1 GTSNPN and CDR2 SVGIG (reference sequence). Here the CDR3 DNA reads TGTGCCTGGAGTGCTGACAGGGTCTTCTACGAGCAGTACTTC. Encoded protein: CAWSADRVFYEQYF.

The genes are TRBV19 and TRBJ2-5; D not certain. V dropped 5 bases and J dropped 2 bases, with 18 bases sitting between them. Per the germline V gene, CDR1 is LNHDA and CDR2 is SQIVND (reference sequence). CDR3 size: 16 residues. The CDR3 DNA reads as TGTGCCAGTAGTTCTGAGACATATCGCCCGCAAGAGACCCAGTACTTC. Translation: CASSSETYRPQETQYF.

The gene calls are TRBV9 and TRBJ2-1; D may be TRBD1 (5 bases). Germline-derived CDR1 and CDR2 are SGDLS and YYNGEE. Trimming left V 0 bases short and J 6 bases short, with 10 bases between. The CDR3 totals 14 residues. CDR3 region: CASSVVGLFNEQFF. The CDR3 DNA reads TGTGCCAGCAGCGTAGTGGGGCTCTTCAATGAGCAGTTCTTC.

This chain links TRBV6-6 with TRBJ2-3; 12 nucleotides match TRBD2. Germline V lookup: CDR1 MNHNY, CDR2 SVGAGI (reference sequence). V lost 5 bases to trimming and J lost 6 bases; unmatched junction nucleotides: 9. This CDR3 region has 16 residues. The CDR3 loop is CASSLRLAGVSDTQYF. The CDR3 DNA reads TGTGCCAGCAGTCTGAGACTAGCGGGGGTTTCCGATACGCAGTATTTT.

This clone was recorded a few times. The chain combines TRBV7-9 with TRBJ2-2; the match to TRBD2 covers 11 bases. Trimming at V came to 5 bases and at J to 5 bases, leaving 7 bases not matched to a gene. The CDR3 runs to 16 residues. The germline V gene encodes CDR1 SEHNR and CDR2 FQNEAQ (reference sequence). The chain's CDR3 is CASSPLAGGRTGELFF. The CDR3 coding sequence is TGTGCCAGCAGCCCTTTAGCGGGAGGGCGGACCGGGGAGCTGTTTTTT.

The CDR3 loop reads CASSPGQGGGYTF. CDR3 in DNA: TGTGCCAGCAGTCCCGGACAGGGGGGAGGCTACACCTTC. This sequence joins TRBV6-5 and TRBJ1-2; 10 bases are a match to TRBD1. There are 13 residues in the CDR3. CDR1 is MNHEY and CDR2 is SVGAGI in the germline V gene. The ends lost 5 bases at V and 8 bases at J; junction bases unmatched: 5.

This sequence joins TRBV19 and TRBJ1-4; TRBD1 is a possible D gene (6 bases). Trimming left V 7 bases short and J 6 bases short, with 24 bases between. Germline V gene data show CDR1 as LNHDA and CDR2 as SQIVND (reference sequence). The CDR3 sequence is 17 residues long. CDR3 loop: CASKPRTGPTRDEKLFF. DNA of the CDR3: TGTGCCAGTAAGCCCCGAACAGGGCCGACGAGAGATGAAAAACTGTTTTTT.

In this sample, this clone turned up a few times. The chain recombines TRBV6-6 with TRBJ1-1; 8 bases line up with TRBD1. Germline V gene sequence: CDR1 MNHNY, CDR2 SVGAGI (reference sequence). Trimming took 3 bases from V and 6 from J; bases not matched to a gene: 3. CDR3 length equals 13 residues. CDR3 protein: CASSYDRGAEAFF. In nucleotides, the CDR3 is TGTGCCAGCAGTTATGACAGGGGAGCTGAAGCTTTCTTT.

The chain uses TRBV5-1 and TRBJ1-1, with D perhaps TRBD1 (6 bases). CDR3 size: 14 residues. CDR1 is SGHRS, CDR2 YFSETQ, per germline. V lost 4 bases, J lost 1 base, and 11 bases lay in between. The CDR3 loop is CASSPTTGNTEAFF. The CDR3 DNA reads TGCGCCAGCAGCCCGACGACAGGGAACACTGAAGCTTTCTTT.

The V gene is TRBV19, the J gene TRBJ1-1; possible D gene TRBD1, 5 bases. The CDR3 loop spans 13 amino acids. Germline CDR1 LNHDA, CDR2 SQIVND (reference sequence). The V end lost 3 bases, the J end lost 3 bases, and 8 bases lay between the germline ends. The CDR3 coding sequence is TGTGCCAGTAGTATTTGGGGGGACACTGAAGCTTTCTTT. This encodes CASSIWGDTEAFF. The variable domain in full, with the rest retrieved from reference TRBV19 and TRBJ1-1, is DGGITQSPKYLFRKEGQNVTLSCEQNLNHDAMYWYRQDPGQGLRLIYYSQIVNDFQKGDIAEGYSVSREKKESFPLTVTSAQKNPTAFYLCASSIWGDTEAFFGQGTRLTVV.

This clone was seen more than once but under ten times. This chain uses TRBV5-5 with TRBJ2-1; the D gene is possibly TRBD1 (6 bases). The germline CDR1 and CDR2 sequences are SGHKS and YYEKEE (reference sequence). This CDR3 is built from 13 residues. V lost 0 bases and J lost 14, with 15 bases in between. CDR3 DNA: TGTGCCAGCAGCTTGGAGGCAGGGGACGGGGAGTTCTTC. Residues: CASSLEAGDGEFF.

The chain has TRBV6-6 and TRBJ2-7; the D gene is possibly TRBD1 (5 bases). The CDR3 spans 14 residues. Between the trimmed V and J ends, which lost 5 bases and 6 bases, there was a span of 17 bases. Germline V gene sequence: CDR1 MNHNY, CDR2 SVGAGI (reference sequence). CDR3 loop: CASSRQLTVREQYF. DNA for the CDR3: TGTGCCAGCAGTCGACAGCTAACTGTGCGCGAGCAGTACTTC.

The chain couples TRBV2 to TRBJ1-1; 8 bases map to TRBD1. Germline CDR1 SNHLY, CDR2 FYNNEI. The J segment lost 4 bases and the V segment lost 6 bases, leaving 10 bases of the junction unmatched. CDR3 length: 15 amino acids. CDR3 sequence (DNA): TGTGCCAGCAGGAGACAGGGGCTGGTGGGCACTGAAGCTTTCTTT. This gives the protein CASRRQGLVGTEAFF.

J is TRBJ1-2 and V is TRBV30; D gene uncertain. The CDR3 contains 12 residues. The V gene's germline CDR1 is GTSNPN and CDR2 SVGIG (reference sequence). V dropped 0 bases and J dropped 6 bases, with 8 bases sitting between them. The CDR3 DNA reads as TGTGCCTGGAGTGTGAGGTTGGATGGCTACACCTTC. Protein sequence: CAWSVRLDGYTF.